What follows are 2 T cell receptor beta chains derived from one specimen sequenced in a study of CD4 T cells in relation to SARS-CoV-2 and coronaviruses. The antigens of these receptors remain unknown. Before the COVID-19 pandemic, during about 2010-2018, CD4+ T cells were taken from unexposed donors. The cells were cultured for around ten days before CD4+ T cells were isolated. Produced via immunoSEQ multiplex PCR; TCRdb's table is partial and in-frame only. The sample has about 15,000 clones, 60% to 80% seen once. Sequenced material: CD4+ T cells from PBMCs, cultured in vitro. The receptors come from a human donor in good health.

CDR3 loop: CSASAQGEQYF. The CDR3 region has the DNA TGCAGTGCTAGCGCACAGGGCGAGCAGTACTTC. The chain couples TRBV20-1 to TRBJ2-7; D might be TRBD1 (6 bases). Germline-derived CDR1 and CDR2 are DFQATT and SNEGSKA (reference sequence). Trimming took 3 bases from V and 6 from J, leaving 9 bases between them. This CDR3 region has 11 residues.

The rearrangement links TRBV10-2 to TRBJ2-7, with D unresolved. Germline assignment: CDR1 WSHSY and CDR2 SAAADI. The CDR3 runs 12 residues. V shed 6 bases and J shed 6 bases, with 12 bases lying between them. The CDR3 region is CASSDLPSEQYF. CDR3 DNA: TGCGCCAGCAGCGACCTCCCTAGCGAGCAGTACTTC.